This entry lists 12 T cell receptor beta chains sequenced from one sample in a study of blood T cell repertoires in COVID-19. Sequencing was performed with immunoSEQ multiplex PCR; in TCRdb, only in-frame clones are kept and a portion is missing. The sample consists of about 200,000 clones, about 80% of them appearing once. The sequencing input was PBMCs or T cells enriched from blood (not recorded which). These receptors all come from a man aged 40-55 years who had recovered from COVID-19.

The V call is TRBV29-1, the J call TRBJ1-3; the D gene is possibly TRBD1 (6 bases). Trimming cost V 8 bases and J 2 bases, with 19 bases left between them. CDR3 length equals 15 residues. The germline V gene encodes CDR1 SQVTM and CDR2 ANQGSEA. The CDR3 nucleotides read TGCAGCTCCCTTCCGGGACACCACCCTGGAAACACCATATATTTT. This encodes CSSLPGHHPGNTIYF.

V is TRBV9 and J is TRBJ2-7, with 7 bases fitting TRBD2. V was pared by 2 bases and J by 5 bases, with 4 bases of the junction left unmatched. Germline V gene sequence: CDR1 SGDLS, CDR2 YYNGEE. This CDR3 has 13 residues. The CDR3 DNA follows: TGTGCCAGCAGCGTTGCAGCGGGGAACGAGCAGTACTTC. It yields the protein CASSVAAGNEQYF.

The V call is TRBV19, the J call TRBJ1-1; 9 bases map to TRBD1. CDR1 and CDR2 (germline): LNHDA, SQIVND (reference sequence). V was clipped by 5 bases and J by 5 bases; unmatched bases: 6. The CDR3 contains 14 residues. CDR3: CASSVDRGGTEAFF. DNA for the CDR3: TGTGCCAGTAGTGTGGACAGGGGAGGTACTGAAGCTTTCTTT.

This clone has just one count. V is TRBV6-5 and J is TRBJ1-6, with TRBD1 identical over 7 bases. CDR1 MNHEY and CDR2 SVGAGI come from the germline V gene. V lost 7 bases and J lost 7; bases outside the gene matches: 10. The CDR3 is 15 residues long. The CDR3 DNA reads as TGTGCCAGCATTCCGACAGGGACGGCGAATTCACCCCTCCACTTT. As protein: CASIPTGTANSPLHF.

This clone came up once. This chain connects TRBV5-1 to TRBJ2-3; D perhaps matches TRBD2 (5 bases). CDR1 SGHRS and CDR2 YFSETQ come from the germline V gene. The CDR3 runs 15 residues. Trimming removed 1 base from V and 2 bases from J, with 11 bases in between. CDR3 loop: CASSLRAGSTDTQYF. CDR3 bases: TGCGCCAGCAGCTTGCGGGCGGGTTCCACAGATACGCAGTATTTT. The complete variable domain, with remaining parts taken from reference TRBV5-1 and TRBJ2-3, reads KAGVTQTPRYLIKTRGQQVTLSCSPISGHRSVSWYQQTPGQGLQFLFEYFSETQRNKGNFPGRFSGRQFSNSRSEMNVSTLELGDSALYLCASSLRAGSTDTQYFGPGTRLTVL.

The chain combines TRBV27 with TRBJ2-7; weak D call: TRBD2 (6 bases). Germline values: CDR1 MNHEY, CDR2 SMNVEV (reference sequence). This CDR3 spans 16 amino acids. Trimming stripped 2 bases from V and 2 bases from J, with 16 bases between. The CDR3 here is CASSLGGVSITYEQYF. The DNA for the CDR3 is TGTGCCAGCAGTTTAGGAGGGGTGTCAATTACCTACGAGCAGTACTTC.

Here the CDR3 reads CASTIGGAGEKLFF. Written as DNA, the CDR3 is TGTGCCAGCACCATAGGGGGGGCAGGAGAAAAACTGTTTTTT. The J gene is TRBJ1-4, the V gene TRBV5-4, with D perhaps matching TRBD1 (6 bases). The V end was cut by 6 bases, the J end by 8 bases, with 17 bases between. CDR1 and CDR2 (germline): SGHNT, YYREEE (reference sequence). The CDR3 has 14 residues.

This chain links TRBV5-1 with TRBJ1-3; D ambiguous. The CDR3 runs 14 residues. Trimming removed 2 bases from V and 0 bases from J, with 6 bases in between. Germline-derived CDR1 and CDR2 are SGHRS and YFSETQ. The CDR3 is CASSLANSGNTIYF. The CDR3 region has the DNA TGCGCCAGCAGCTTAGCGAACTCTGGAAACACCATATATTTT.

V is TRBV27 and J is TRBJ1-3; D is unclear. CDR1 and CDR2 from the germline V gene are MNHEY and SMNVEV (reference sequence). The CDR3 has 15 amino acids. The V end lost 0 bases, the J end lost 2 bases, and 8 bases lay between the germline ends. CDR3 nucleotides: TGTGCCAGCAGTTTATCGCGGGGAACTGGAAACACCATATATTTT. This codes for CASSLSRGTGNTIYF.

The V gene is TRBV7-9, the J gene TRBJ1-1; 10 bases match TRBD1. J lost 4 bases, V lost 4 bases, and 3 bases had no gene match. CDR3 length: 14 residues. Germline CDR1 SEHNR, CDR2 FQNEAQ (reference sequence). The CDR3 DNA reads as TGTGCCAGCAGCTCGGGACAGGGGAGCACTGAAGCTTTCTTT. Translating it yields CASSSGQGSTEAFF.

This clone has only one observation. The chain combines TRBV9 with TRBJ2-5; D is perhaps TRBD2 (5 bases). Deletions cut 0 bases from V and 3 bases from J, with 9 bases between. Germline assignment: CDR1 SGDLS and CDR2 YYNGEE. The CDR3 consists of 14 residues. As DNA, the CDR3 is TGTGCCAGCAGCGTAGGGACGGGGAAAGAGACCCAGTACTTC. The encoded protein is CASSVGTGKETQYF.

CDR3 sequence reads: CASSLRDRPSSYGYTF. The CDR3 region has the DNA TGTGCCAGCAGTCTTCGGGACAGACCTTCCTCATATGGCTACACCTTC. The gene calls are TRBV27 and TRBJ1-2; 7 nucleotides agree with TRBD1. Per the germline V gene, CDR1 is MNHEY and CDR2 is SMNVEV (reference sequence). The CDR3 runs 16 residues. After removal of 5 bases from V and 5 bases from J, the junction contained 14 bases not matched to a gene.